A single sample is the source of the 30 T cell receptor beta chains below, sequenced in a study of cytomegalovirus exposure and HLA in healthy donors. PCR was performed using 60 Vbeta and 13 Jbeta primers. Libraries were prepared by immunoSEQ multiplex PCR; TCRdb keeps only in-frame clonotypes and omits some of them. The table shows tens of thousands of clones, with around four fifths occurring only once. Sequenced material: PBMCs. All receptors come from a woman in her thirties or forties in good health and CMV-seropositive.

The CDR3 protein is CASTLRGGGQPQHF. The DNA of the CDR3 is TGTGCCAGCACTTTACGGGGGGGAGGTCAGCCCCAGCATTTT. The rearrangement uses TRBV6-5 and TRBJ1-5, with TRBD1 as a possible D gene (5 bases). Trimming pared 7 bases from V and 6 bases from J, leaving 16 bases between. Germline assignment: CDR1 MNHEY and CDR2 SVGAGI. The length of the CDR3 is 14 residues.

The V gene is TRBV7-2, the J gene TRBJ1-2; D gene ambiguous. V was cut by 3 bases and J by 4 bases, with 15 bases left in between. Germline CDR1 SGHTA, CDR2 FQGNSA. This CDR3 spans 15 amino acids. CDR3 DNA: TGTGCCAGCAGCTTTGGTATATCCCTATTCTATGGCTACACCTTC. This gives the protein CASSFGISLFYGYTF.

The chain couples TRBV15 to TRBJ1-2; D may be TRBD1 (5 bases). Per germline, CDR1 LNHNV and CDR2 YYDKDF (reference sequence). With 3 bases removed from V and 11 bases from J, the gap between germline ends came to 19 bases. This CDR3 has 14 amino acids. The CDR3, as DNA: TGTGCCACCAGCAGGGGGGGGTCTGAGGAGTCGTACACCTTC. It specifies CATSRGGSEESYTF. Together with reference TRBV15 and TRBJ1-2, the CDR3 gives the full variable domain: DAMVIQNPRYQVTQFGKPVTLSCSQTLNHNVMYWYQQKSSQAPKLLFHYYDKDFNNEADTPDNFQSRRPNTSFCFLDIRSPGLGDTAMYLCATSRGGSEESYTFGSGTRLTVV.

This clone has a single count. This sequence joins TRBV5-1 and TRBJ1-1; maybe TRBD1 (6 bases). Germline CDR1 and CDR2: SGHRS and YFSETQ. The CDR3 is 16 amino acids. V was shortened by 1 base and J by 2 bases, with 15 bases between the two germline ends. CDR3 loop: CASSLPRGLSNTEAFF. The CDR3 DNA is TGCGCCAGCAGCTTGCCCAGGGGCCTATCTAACACTGAAGCTTTCTTT.

As regards this clone: Other DNA variants within this sample encode the same CDR3. The gene calls are TRBV7-9 and TRBJ1-5, with a tentative D call TRBD1 (5 bases). Looked up from germline, CDR1 is SEHNR and CDR2 is FQNEAQ (reference sequence). The ends were cut back, 5 bases at V and 6 bases at J, with 11 bases in the middle. The CDR3 consists of 13 residues. The CDR3 DNA is TGTGCCAGCAGCGACACGGGGGGTCAGCCCCAGCATTTT. It translates to CASSDTGGQPQHF.

CDR3 bases: TGTGCCAGCAGCTTTCCCGATTCACCCCTCCACTTT. Translated: CASSFPDSPLHF. This chain uses TRBV7-3 with TRBJ1-6; D gene uncertain. In germline, CDR1 is SGHTA, CDR2 FQGTGA. The CDR3 sequence is 12 residues long. Trimming pared 3 bases from V and 8 bases from J, leaving 5 bases between.

The J gene is TRBJ1-3, the V gene TRBV15; D uncertain. V gave up 0 bases and J gave up 4 bases, with 10 bases separating them. Germline V gives CDR1 LNHNV, CDR2 YYDKDF (reference sequence). This CDR3 region has 15 residues. Written as DNA, the CDR3 is TGTGCCACCAGCAGAGATCTAACAGCCGGAAACACCATATATTTT. It specifies CATSRDLTAGNTIYF.

The chain couples TRBV5-4 to TRBJ1-2, with 9 nucleotides matching TRBD1. Germline-derived CDR1 and CDR2 are SGHNT and YYREEE (reference sequence). The CDR3 runs 15 residues. The trim removed 1 base at V and 4 bases at J, leaving 5 bases unmatched. CDR3 nucleotide sequence: TGTGCCAGCAGCTTGACCCCGACAGGGGGCTATGGCTACACCTTC. Its protein is CASSLTPTGGYGYTF. Looking up the rest from reference TRBV5-4 and TRBJ1-2 gives the full variable domain: ETGVTQSPTHLIKTRGQQVTLRCSSQSGHNTVSWYQQALGQGPQFIFQYYREEENGRGNFPPRFSGLQFPNYSSELNVNALELDDSALYLCASSLTPTGGYGYTFGSGTRLTVV.

This clone has just one count. The V and J genes are TRBV27 and TRBJ1-5, with D uncertain. CDR3 length: 15 amino acids. V lost 3 bases to trimming and J lost 4 bases, with 13 bases between them. Germline V gives CDR1 MNHEY, CDR2 SMNVEV (reference sequence). The CDR3 bases are TGTGCCAGCAGTTTTCACGGGGATGGGAATCAGCCCCAGCATTTT. Its protein is CASSFHGDGNQPQHF.

The chain's CDR3 is CASSQDPWGWGQGLSGANVLTF. The CDR3 nucleotides read TGTGCCAGCAGCCAAGATCCCTGGGGTTGGGGACAGGGCCTCTCTGGGGCCAACGTCCTGACTTTC. V gene TRBV4-2 combines with J gene TRBJ2-6, with 9 bases matching TRBD1. The ends lost 0 bases at V and 0 bases at J; junction bases unmatched: 15. Germline V gene data show CDR1 as LGHNA and CDR2 as YNFKEQ. CDR3 length: 22 amino acids.

The chain couples TRBV20-1 to TRBJ2-1; a weak D match, TRBD1 (6 bases). CDR3 length: 11 amino acids. The germline CDR1 and CDR2 sequences are DFQATT and SNEGSKA (reference sequence). The CDR3 region is CSPSQGNEQFF. CDR3 bases: TGCAGCCCAAGCCAGGGGAATGAGCAGTTCTTC.

J is TRBJ2-3 and V is TRBV6-5; 8 bases map to TRBD2. The CDR3 spans 14 residues. Unmatched junction bases numbered 1, after V lost 5 bases and J lost 0 bases. Germline CDR1 MNHEY, CDR2 SVGAGI. This chain's CDR3 is CASSPGGSTDTQYF. CDR3 DNA sequence: TGTGCCAGCAGTCCGGGGGGGAGCACAGATACGCAGTATTTT.

J is TRBJ2-1 and V is TRBV7-9, with a tentative D call TRBD1 (5 bases). V shed 5 bases and J shed 1 base, with 15 bases lying between them. Looked up from germline, CDR1 is SEHNR and CDR2 is FQNEAQ (reference sequence). The CDR3 sequence is 16 residues long. The chain's CDR3 is CASSPLAGPSYNEQFF. In DNA form, the CDR3 reads TGTGCCAGCAGCCCCTTGGCAGGGCCGTCCTACAATGAGCAGTTCTTC.

This clone was picked up a small number of times. This sequence joins TRBV7-8 and TRBJ2-7, with 10 bases aligning to TRBD1. The CDR3 is 15 amino acids. Looked up from germline, CDR1 is SGHVS and CDR2 is FQNEAQ. J gave up 2 bases and V 5 bases, and 6 bases lay outside the gene matches. The CDR3 region is CASSARDRGPYEQYF. The CDR3 DNA reads TGTGCCAGCAGCGCCCGGGACAGGGGCCCCTACGAGCAGTACTTC.

The chain employs TRBV9 and TRBJ2-7; 7 bases align to TRBD1. The germline V gene has CDR1 SGDLS and CDR2 YYNGEE. CDR3 length equals 13 residues. The V and J ends lost 4 bases and 7 bases, in that order; junction bases with no gene match: 8. CDR3 loop: CASSTFGTEEQYF. CDR3 bases: TGTGCCAGCAGCACCTTCGGGACAGAAGAGCAGTACTTC.

The J gene is TRBJ2-5, the V gene TRBV4-3, with 10 bases that match TRBD2. The CDR3 has 17 residues. In germline, CDR1 is LGHNA, CDR2 YSLEER. The junction had 6 bases not matched to a gene; V was cut back by 2 bases and J by 0 bases. CDR3 in amino acids: CASSQFSGGTYQETQYF. The CDR3, as DNA: TGCGCCAGCAGCCAATTTAGCGGGGGGACCTACCAAGAGACCCAGTACTTC.

The V gene is TRBV7-7, the J gene TRBJ2-5, with TRBD2 identical over 8 bases. The CDR3 runs 13 residues. The J segment lost 7 bases and the V segment lost 5 bases, leaving 6 bases of the junction unmatched. Germline V gene sequence: CDR1 SSHAT, CDR2 FNYEAQ (reference sequence). This chain's CDR3 is CASSPRTSGTQYF. The CDR3 coding sequence is TGTGCCAGCAGCCCTCGCACTAGCGGGACCCAGTACTTC.

This chain connects TRBV11-2 to TRBJ2-7; possibly TRBD2 for D (5 bases). V gave up 7 bases and J gave up 0 bases, with 13 bases separating them. The CDR3 is 14 residues long. Germline assignment: CDR1 SGHAT and CDR2 FQNNGV. CDR3 in amino acids: CASTKGVGSYEQYF. The CDR3 coding sequence is TGTGCCAGCACCAAGGGAGTGGGCTCCTACGAGCAGTACTTC.

This chain joins TRBV28 and TRBJ2-1, with 10 positions matching TRBD1. Germline CDR1 reads MDHEN; CDR2 reads SYDVKM. Trimming cost V 3 bases and J 7 bases; bases outside gene matches: 6. The CDR3 has 15 residues. The DNA of the CDR3 is TGTGCCAGCAGTTTCGCGGGGACAGGGGCAAATGAGCAGTTCTTC. Encoded protein: CASSFAGTGANEQFF.

The chain links TRBV19 to TRBJ2-7; D not certain. The ends were cut back, 1 base at V and 2 bases at J, with 12 bases in the middle. The CDR3 extends over 15 amino acids. Germline CDR1 and CDR2: LNHDA and SQIVND (reference sequence). CDR3 loop: CASSIGRSPPYEQYF. The CDR3 DNA reads as TGTGCCAGTAGTATAGGAAGGAGTCCACCCTACGAGCAGTACTTC.

The sample holds a few counts of this clone. V is TRBV5-1 and J is TRBJ1-6, with 10 nucleotides matching TRBD1. The V gene end was trimmed by 4 bases and the J gene end by 7 bases; junction bases not matched to a gene: 5. Looked up from germline, CDR1 is SGHRS and CDR2 is YFSETQ. The CDR3 extends over 15 amino acids. The CDR3: CASSPRTGGNSPLHF. For the CDR3, the DNA is TGCGCCAGCAGCCCCCGGACAGGGGGAAATTCACCCCTCCACTTT. Full variable domain (outside the CDR3, taken from reference TRBV5-1 and TRBJ1-6): KAGVTQTPRYLIKTRGQQVTLSCSPISGHRSVSWYQQTPGQGLQFLFEYFSETQRNKGNFPGRFSGRQFSNSRSEMNVSTLELGDSALYLCASSPRTGGNSPLHFGNGTRLTVT.

The chain combines TRBV5-1 with TRBJ1-1; D gene ambiguous. The germline V and J ends were trimmed by 4 bases and 4 bases, with 11 bases remaining between them. Germline V gene data show CDR1 as SGHRS and CDR2 as YFSETQ. This CDR3 spans 13 amino acids. The DNA for the CDR3 is TGCGCCAGCAGCGAGGGATTTGGCACTGAAGCTTTCTTT. It translates to CASSEGFGTEAFF. Supplemented by reference TRBV5-1 and TRBJ1-1, the full variable domain reads KAGVTQTPRYLIKTRGQQVTLSCSPISGHRSVSWYQQTPGQGLQFLFEYFSETQRNKGNFPGRFSGRQFSNSRSEMNVSTLELGDSALYLCASSEGFGTEAFFGQGTRLTVV.

The V gene is TRBV5-1, the J gene TRBJ1-1; 7 bases align to TRBD1. V gave up 4 bases and J gave up 5 bases; unmatched junction bases: 5. The CDR3 is 13 amino acids. CDR1 is SGHRS and CDR2 is YFSETQ in the germline V gene. CDR3 in amino acids: CASSTTGETEAFF. CDR3 coding DNA: TGCGCCAGCAGCACAACAGGGGAAACTGAAGCTTTCTTT.

The rearrangement uses TRBV5-6 and TRBJ2-5; TRBD2 matches 10 bases. Germline V gene lookup returns CDR1 SGHDT and CDR2 YYEEEE. The CDR3 is made up of 16 amino acids. Unmatched junction bases numbered 8, after V lost 3 bases and J lost 3 bases. CDR3 sequence: CASSSRPGLAKETQYF. In DNA form, the CDR3 reads TGTGCCAGCAGCTCAAGACCGGGACTAGCGAAAGAGACCCAGTACTTC.

J is TRBJ2-2 and V is TRBV5-6; 8 positions agree with TRBD1. This CDR3 has 15 amino acids. Germline V gene lookup returns CDR1 SGHDT and CDR2 YYEEEE. The trim removed 0 bases at V and 3 bases at J, leaving 1 base unmatched. The CDR3 loop is CASSLVTGDTGELFF. CDR3 DNA sequence: TGTGCCAGCAGCTTGGTGACAGGGGACACCGGGGAGCTGTTTTTT.

This chain links TRBV28 with TRBJ1-2, with TRBD1 identical over 7 bases. The CDR3 is 14 amino acids. V dropped 6 bases and J dropped 1; count of bases not matched to a gene: 5. Looked up from germline, CDR1 is MDHEN and CDR2 is SYDVKM. CDR3 loop: CASSLTGVNYGYTF. CDR3 coding DNA: TGTGCCAGCAGCTTAACAGGGGTTAACTATGGCTACACCTTC.

The V gene is TRBV6-1, the J gene TRBJ2-3, with D possibly matching TRBD2 (6 bases). The CDR3 is made up of 16 amino acids. With 2 bases removed from V and 2 bases from J, the gap between germline ends came to 14 bases. Germline V gene sequence: CDR1 MNHNS, CDR2 SASEGT. The CDR3 DNA follows: TGTGCCAGCAGTGAAAGAGCAGGCGGGGCCACAGATACGCAGTATTTT. Amino acids: CASSERAGGATDTQYF.

A few counts support this clone. This chain uses TRBV5-1 with TRBJ2-5, with TRBD2 matching 7 bases. Per the germline V gene, CDR1 is SGHRS and CDR2 is YFSETQ. The CDR3 extends over 15 amino acids. V lost 7 bases to trimming and J lost 5 bases; unmatched junction nucleotides: 14. This CDR3 reads CASSPERRGIETQYF. The CDR3 region has the DNA TGCGCCAGCTCCCCGGAGAGGCGGGGGATTGAGACCCAGTACTTC.

The chain employs TRBV15 and TRBJ2-7, with D perhaps matching TRBD1 (6 bases). The V and J ends lost 5 bases and 0 bases respectively, with 14 bases between them. There are 15 residues in the CDR3. CDR1 is LNHNV and CDR2 is YYDKDF in the germline V gene (reference sequence). CDR3 DNA sequence: TGTGCCACCAGCCGAAGCCGGGACAACTCCTACGAGCAGTACTTC. Its translation is CATSRSRDNSYEQYF. The variable domain in full, with the rest retrieved from reference TRBV15 and TRBJ2-7, is DAMVIQNPRYQVTQFGKPVTLSCSQTLNHNVMYWYQQKSSQAPKLLFHYYDKDFNNEADTPDNFQSRRPNTSFCFLDIRSPGLGDTAMYLCATSRSRDNSYEQYFGPGTRLTVT.

This sequence joins TRBV9 and TRBJ2-2; 9 bases fit TRBD1. There are 17 residues in the CDR3. J was trimmed by 2 bases and V by 4 bases; bases with no gene match: 9. Germline V lookup: CDR1 SGDLS, CDR2 YYNGEE. The CDR3 DNA sequence: TGTGCCAGCAGCACCGCCCGGGACAGGGAAAACACCGGGGAGCTGTTTTTT. Protein: CASSTARDRENTGELFF. The full variable domain, rest sourced from reference TRBV9 and TRBJ2-2, is DSGVTQTPKHLITATGQRVTLRCSPRSGDLSVYWYQQSLDQGLQFLIQYYNGEERAKGNILERFSAQQFPDLHSELNLSSLELGDSALYFCASSTARDRENTGELFFGEGSRLTVL.